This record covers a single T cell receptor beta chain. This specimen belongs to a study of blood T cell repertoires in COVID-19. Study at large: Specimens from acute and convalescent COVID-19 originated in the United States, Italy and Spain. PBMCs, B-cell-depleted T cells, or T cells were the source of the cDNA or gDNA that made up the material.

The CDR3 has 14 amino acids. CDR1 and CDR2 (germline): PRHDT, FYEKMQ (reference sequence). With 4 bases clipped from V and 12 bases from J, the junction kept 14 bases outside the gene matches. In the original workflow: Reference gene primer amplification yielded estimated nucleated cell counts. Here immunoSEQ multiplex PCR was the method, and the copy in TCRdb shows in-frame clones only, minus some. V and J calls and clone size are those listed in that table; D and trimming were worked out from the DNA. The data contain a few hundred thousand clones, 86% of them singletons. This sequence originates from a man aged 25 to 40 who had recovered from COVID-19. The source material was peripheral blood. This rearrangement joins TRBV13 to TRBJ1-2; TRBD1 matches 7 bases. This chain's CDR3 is CASSWDRGSELNTF. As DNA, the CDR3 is TGTGCCAGCAGCTGGGACAGAGGGTCAGAGCTCAACACCTTC.